Listed here are 15 T cell receptor beta chains from one sample, sequenced in a study of shared clonotypes between healthy human individuals. Sequencing used immunoSEQ multiplex PCR; TCRdb keeps in-frame clones, though not all of them. The sample consists of around 1 million clones, 76% of them appearing once. The sequencing sample was made of memory CD4+ T cells sorted from blood. Specified subset: CD45RA-negative fraction. The receptors originated from a young man in good health.

This rearrangement joins TRBV15 to TRBJ1-1; D gene uncertain. Germline V gene sequence: CDR1 LNHNV, CDR2 YYDKDF (reference sequence). The V and J ends lost 1 base and 8 bases respectively, with 8 bases between them. The CDR3 length is 12 residues. The CDR3 nucleotides are TGTGCCACCAGCAGAGTACGAGGGGAAGCTTTCTTT. Translated: CATSRVRGEAFF.

This chain links TRBV25-1 with TRBJ1-2, with 7 bases matching TRBD1. The germline V gene has CDR1 MGHDK and CDR2 SYGVNS. J was trimmed by 4 bases and V by 6 bases; bases with no gene match: 8. The CDR3 spans 14 residues. The CDR3 loop reads CASRKTGIAYGYTF. CDR3 nucleotide sequence: TGTGCCAGCAGGAAGACAGGGATCGCCTATGGCTACACCTTC.

This clone has only one observation. The V and J genes are TRBV21-1 and TRBJ1-4; TRBD1 is taken as the D call from the table, unchecked against the DNA. TRBV21-1 is tagged as a pseudogene. The CDR3 has 15 amino acids. CDR3 in amino acids: CASSKHRAENEKLFF. The CDR3 nucleotides are TGTGCCAGCAGCAAACACAGGGCCGAGAATGAAAAACTGTTTTTT.

This clone occurred many times. The CDR3 coding sequence is TGTGCCAGCAGCCCGGGACTAGCGGGAGTAGGTGGCACAGATACGCAGTATTTT. This translates into CASSPGLAGVGGTDTQYF. The V and J genes are TRBV11-3 and TRBJ2-3; TRBD2 matches 14 bases. In germline, CDR1 is SGHNT, CDR2 YENEEA. CDR3 length: 18 residues. V lost 5 bases to trimming and J lost 1 base; unmatched junction nucleotides: 8.

The V call is TRBV28, the J call TRBJ2-3, with D possibly matching TRBD1 (6 bases). Germline V gene lookup returns CDR1 MDHEN and CDR2 SYDVKM. Trimming cost V 3 bases and J 2 bases, with 21 bases left between them. The CDR3 runs to 18 residues. The CDR3 nucleotides are TGTGCCAGCAGTTTCATTTTGGGGGCCGGGGCCTCCACAGATACGCAGTATTTT. It encodes CASSFILGAGASTDTQYF.

This chain links TRBV7-6 with TRBJ2-3; D may correspond to TRBD1 or TRBD2 (5 bases each). The CDR3 is 16 residues long. Germline V gene sequence: CDR1 SGHVS, CDR2 FNYEAQ. The germline V and J ends were trimmed by 0 bases and 2 bases, with 12 bases remaining between them. The DNA for the CDR3 is TGTGCCAGCAGCTTAGCGTTTGGGACGAACACAGATACGCAGTATTTT. Translating gives CASSLAFGTNTDTQYF.

The V call is TRBV5-6, the J call TRBJ2-5, with a tentative D call TRBD1 (6 bases). Germline lookup yields CDR1 SGHDT and CDR2 YYEEEE. This CDR3 contains 13 residues. V was pared by 7 bases and J by 5 bases, with 15 bases between. The DNA for the CDR3 is TGTGCCAGCCTGAACAGGGCCAGGGAGACCCAGTACTTC. Translating gives CASLNRARETQYF. Full variable domain (missing parts from reference TRBV5-6 and TRBJ2-5): DAGVTQSPTHLIKTRGQQVTLRCSPKSGHDTVSWYQQALGQGPQFIFQYYEEEERQRGNFPDRFSGHQFPNYSSELNVNALLLGDSALYLCASLNRARETQYFGPGTRLLVL.

At least ten counts were recorded for this clone. The rearrangement uses TRBV5-1 and TRBJ1-1, with TRBD1 identical over 9 bases. Germline assignment: CDR1 SGHRS and CDR2 YFSETQ. Trimming removed 0 bases from V and 5 bases from J; junction bases left unmatched: 2. This CDR3 spans 14 amino acids. CDR3 amino acids: CASSLDRGQTEAFF. The CDR3 region has the DNA TGCGCCAGCAGCTTGGACAGGGGGCAAACTGAAGCTTTCTTT. Using reference TRBV5-1 and TRBJ1-1 for the parts outside the CDR3, the full variable domain is KAGVTQTPRYLIKTRGQQVTLSCSPISGHRSVSWYQQTPGQGLQFLFEYFSETQRNKGNFPGRFSGRQFSNSRSEMNVSTLELGDSALYLCASSLDRGQTEAFFGQGTRLTVV.

The chain recombines TRBV2 with TRBJ1-5, with 7 bases lining up with TRBD1. The trim removed 1 base at V and 4 bases at J, leaving 4 bases unmatched. CDR1 is SNHLY, CDR2 FYNNEI, per germline. The CDR3 runs to 15 residues. CDR3 DNA: TGTGCCAGCAGTGAAGGGGGACAGCCAAATCAGCCCCAGCATTTT. Protein sequence: CASSEGGQPNQPQHF. The variable domain in full, completed from reference TRBV2 and TRBJ1-5, reads EPEVTQTPSHQVTQMGQEVILRCVPISNHLYFYWYRQILGQKVEFLVSFYNNEISEKSEIFDDQFSVERPDGSNFTLKIRSTKLEDSAMYFCASSEGGQPNQPQHFGDGTRLSIL.

The chain carries TRBV2 and TRBJ1-6; no clear D gene. This CDR3 comprises 15 residues. V lost 4 bases and J 4 bases, leaving 11 bases between the germline ends. Germline V CDR1 and CDR2: SNHLY, FYNNEI. The DNA of the CDR3 is TGTGCCAGCAGTGCAAAGGACGGGTATAATTCACCCCTCCACTTT. Its translation: CASSAKDGYNSPLHF.

This rearrangement joins TRBV5-1 to TRBJ2-2, with D unresolved. CDR3 size: 15 residues. Germline CDR1 SGHRS, CDR2 YFSETQ. Trimming removed 1 base at V and 3 bases at J, with 10 bases between. The CDR3 here is CASSLIGSDTGELFF. CDR3 nucleotides: TGCGCCAGCAGCTTGATAGGGTCGGACACCGGGGAGCTGTTTTTT.

This clone showed up just once. The rearrangement joins TRBV5-4 to TRBJ2-3; 8 bases agree with TRBD2. The V and J ends lost 7 bases and 5 bases, in that order; junction bases with no gene match: 12. CDR1 and CDR2 from the germline V gene are SGHNT and YYREEE (reference sequence). CDR3 length: 15 residues. CDR3 DNA: TGTGCCAGCGCAAGGGGGGGACTAGAGGAAGATACGCAGTATTTT. It encodes CASARGGLEEDTQYF.

The rearrangement joins TRBV6-1 to TRBJ1-4; TRBD1 might be the D (5 bases). Germline CDR1 reads MNHNS; CDR2 reads SASEGT. V was trimmed by 6 bases and J by 5 bases, leaving 13 bases between them. The CDR3 contains 14 residues. The CDR3 is CASSETARNEKLFF. The CDR3 DNA follows: TGTGCCAGCAGCGAGACAGCCAGGAATGAAAAACTGTTTTTT.

This clone was seen once. CDR3 in DNA: TGCAGCGTAACCAAGGGGAGTTACGAGCAGTACTTC. Its translation: CSVTKGSYEQYF. The chain has TRBV29-1 and TRBJ2-7, with D tentatively TRBD1 or TRBD2 (5 bases each). V was shortened by 6 bases and J by 4 bases, with 13 bases between the two germline ends. CDR3 length equals 12 residues. From germline, CDR1 is SQVTM and CDR2 ANQGSEA.

The V call is TRBV9, the J call TRBJ2-1; tentative D call: TRBD2 (6 bases). V shed 0 bases and J shed 10 bases, with 20 bases lying between them. Germline lookup yields CDR1 SGDLS and CDR2 YYNGEE. CDR3 size: 16 residues. The CDR3 spells CASSVDPSVHLGEQFF. The CDR3 region has the DNA TGTGCCAGCAGCGTAGATCCTAGCGTACATTTAGGCGAGCAGTTCTTC. Combining the CDR3 with reference TRBV9 and TRBJ2-1 gives the whole variable domain DSGVTQTPKHLITATGQRVTLRCSPRSGDLSVYWYQQSLDQGLQFLIQYYNGEERAKGNILERFSAQQFPDLHSELNLSSLELGDSALYFCASSVDPSVHLGEQFFGPGTRLTVL.